Listed below are T cell receptor beta chains from one sample, sequenced in a study of Ad26.COV2.S vaccination and SARS-CoV-2 variants. The table came from immunoSEQ multiplex PCR; TCRdb's copy has only in-frame clones and leaves some out. The sample lists about 350,000 clones; roughly 81% were seen once. Sequenced here: peripheral blood, sampled in a trial of Ad26.COV2.S vaccine versus placebo. These receptors were collected from a person aged 18-65 years who received the Ad26.COV2.S COVID-19 vaccine or a placebo. Each CDR3 is given without its conserved first and last residue. Fields, in order: CDR3 length, V gene, CDR3 protein.

>13|TRBV7-8
ASSLRASSTDTQY
>15|TRBV6-2/TRBV6-3
ASSYYYAGGGTGELF
>14|TRBV13
ASSLGETGALGPQH
>15|TRBV7-9
ASPPHGGAFYTGELF
>13|TRBV3-1/TRBV3-2
ASSQEGADSYEQY
>12|TRBV25-1
ASSATGQGIGAF
>11|TRBV6-2/TRBV6-3
ASSYSLDSPLH
>12|TRBV2
ASGQTGLDEKLF
>13|TRBV2
ASSEDRGRSQPQH
>14|TRBV5-1
ASSLPSVSYGDTQY
>12|TRBV2
ASSGLAGVNEQF
>12|TRBV19
ASKSPTGGTGYT